This T cell receptor (beta chain) was sequenced during a study of blood T cells in healthy people across ages. Study conclusions and caveats: When set beside aged donors, long-lived donors presented more naive CD4+ cells and higher diversity.

Germline V gene sequence: CDR1 SEHNR, CDR2 FQNEAQ (reference sequence). Trimming stripped 5 bases from V and 0 bases from J, with 21 bases between. This CDR3 is 18 amino acids long. On this clonotype itself: No antigen is known for it.

A second roughly 7 to 11 cycle PCR used barcoded and J-beta primers. TCRdb passed the 5' RACE reads through MiXCR, listing each CDR3 protein once. The sample lists roughly 730,000 distinct CDR3 sequences; more than 50% were seen once. Material for sequencing was blood. The source is a man aged 35 to 55 in good health. J is TRBJ2-3 and V is TRBV7-9; D uncertain. In DNA form, the CDR3 reads TGTGCCAGCAGCCCAACCCTCGGACGGTGGGGAAGCACAGATACGCAGTATTTT. It yields the protein CASSPTLGRWGSTDTQYF.